A selection of T cell receptor beta chains follows, all from one sample in a study of cytomegalovirus exposure and HLA in healthy donors. Sequencing used immunoSEQ multiplex PCR; TCRdb keeps in-frame clones, though not all of them. This sample yields fewer than 85,000 clones, of which around 78% are seen a single time; about 3.5% belongs to the top ten. The source material was PBMCs. Every receptor here comes from a man aged 35-49 years in good health and CMV-seronegative. Each CDR3 is given with its conserved first and last residue. The D gene is left open where the match is weak. Rows give clone size only sometimes, using once, few, many, or a class for an expanded clone.

V: TRBV11-2; D: TRBD1; J: TRBJ1-6; size: .; CDR3: CASKGTGSAPLHF; DNA: TGTGCCAGCAAGGGGACAGGGAGTGCACCCCTCCACTTT
V: TRBV18; D: TRBD2; J: TRBJ2-5; size: .; CDR3: CASSRTPGTSGSQETQYF; DNA: TGTGCCAGCTCACGCACTCCTGGGACTAGCGGGAGCCAAGAGACCCAGTACTTC
V: TRBV14; D: .; J: TRBJ1-3; size: few; CDR3: CASSQQGGSGNTIYF; DNA: TGTGCCAGCAGCCAACAGGGAGGGTCTGGAAACACCATATATTTT
V: TRBV9; D: .; J: TRBJ1-1; size: .; CDR3: CASSSVGRGRVAFF; DNA: TGTGCCAGCAGCAGCGTAGGTAGAGGGCGCGTGGCTTTCTTT
V: TRBV28; D: .; J: TRBJ1-1; size: .; CDR3: CASSLQRREAFF; DNA: TGTGCCAGCAGTTTACAGCGACGTGAAGCTTTCTTT
V: TRBV28; D: TRBD1; J: TRBJ2-7; size: .; CDR3: CASRTTGQGASEQYF; DNA: TGTGCCAGCAGAACTACCGGACAGGGGGCGTCCGAGCAGTACTTC
V: TRBV7-9; D: TRBD1; J: TRBJ2-5; size: .; CDR3: CASSPPGQGPMGTQYF; DNA: TGTGCCAGCAGCCCTCCGGGACAGGGACCCATGGGGACCCAGTACTTC
V: TRBV5-1; D: .; J: TRBJ2-5; size: .; CDR3: CASSVTSTVQETQYF; DNA: TGCGCCAGCAGCGTTACATCGACAGTCCAAGAGACCCAGTACTTC
V: TRBV2; D: .; J: TRBJ1-1; size: .; CDR3: CASSIRLATEAFF; DNA: TGTGCCAGCAGTATCAGATTGGCAACTGAAGCTTTCTTT
V: TRBV2; D: .; J: TRBJ2-2; size: .; CDR3: CASIGRTNTGELFF; DNA: TGTGCCAGCATTGGCAGGACGAACACCGGGGAGCTGTTTTTT
V: TRBV7-9; D: .; J: TRBJ2-7; size: .; CDR3: CASSTAGQGNPYEQYF; DNA: TGTGCCAGCAGCACGGCTGGGCAGGGAAACCCCTACGAGCAGTACTTC
V: TRBV6-6; D: .; J: TRBJ2-7; size: .; CDR3: CASSYSALSGTYEQYF; DNA: TGTGCCAGCAGTTACTCGGCCCTTAGCGGAACCTACGAGCAGTACTTC
V: TRBV4-1; D: .; J: TRBJ1-5; size: .; CDR3: CASSQGTASNQPQHF; DNA: TGCGCCAGCAGCCAAGGGACTGCTAGCAATCAGCCCCAGCATTTT
V: TRBV30; D: .; J: TRBJ2-7; size: .; CDR3: CAWTHFTGSSYEQYF; DNA: TGTGCCTGGACCCACTTCACAGGGTCCTCCTACGAGCAGTACTTC
V: TRBV4-1; D: .; J: TRBJ2-7; size: .; CDR3: CASSQGVGQSYEQYF; DNA: TGCGCCAGCAGCCAAGGAGTTGGGCAGTCCTACGAGCAGTACTTC
V: TRBV15; D: .; J: TRBJ1-2; size: .; CDR3: CATSMRESAGGYTF; DNA: TGTGCCACCAGCATGCGGGAGTCGGCGGGCGGCTACACCTTC
V: TRBV6-5; D: TRBD2; J: TRBJ2-1; size: .; CDR3: CTSSYVAGGPGEQFF; DNA: TGTACCAGCAGTTACGTAGCGGGGGGGCCAGGTGAGCAGTTCTTC
V: TRBV29-1; D: TRBD2; J: TRBJ2-1; size: .; CDR3: CSGLTGLDYNEQFF; DNA: TGCAGCGGTTTAACGGGACTAGACTACAATGAGCAGTTCTTC
V: TRBV7-3; D: .; J: TRBJ2-4; size: .; CDR3: CASSSTQGAKNIQYF; DNA: TGTGCCAGCAGCTCTACCCAGGGGGCCAAAAACATTCAGTACTTC
V: TRBV28; D: TRBD1; J: TRBJ1-5; size: .; CDR3: CASSPGQLSNQPQHF; DNA: TGTGCCAGCAGCCCGGGACAGTTGAGCAATCAGCCCCAGCATTTT
V: TRBV6-6; D: TRBD2; J: TRBJ2-1; size: .; CDR3: CASSYPPGLEHNEQFF; DNA: TGTGCCAGCAGTTACCCACCGGGACTAGAACATAATGAGCAGTTCTTC
V: TRBV25-1; D: TRBD1; J: TRBJ2-4; size: .; CDR3: CASSEYSGQGYIQYF; DNA: TGTGCCAGCAGTGAATATTCGGGACAGGGTTACATTCAGTACTTC
V: TRBV19; D: .; J: TRBJ1-3; size: once; CDR3: CASKREGAESGNTIYF; DNA: TGTGCCAGTAAGAGGGAGGGAGCCGAATCTGGAAACACCATATATTTT
V: TRBV9; D: TRBD1; J: TRBJ1-1; size: few; CDR3: CASSVGSTGTGNYGAFF; DNA: TGTGCCAGCAGCGTAGGGTCGACCGGGACAGGGAATTATGGAGCTTTCTTT
V: TRBV6-5; D: .; J: TRBJ1-5; size: few; CDR3: CAVYNQPQHF; DNA: TGTGCCGTTTACAATCAGCCCCAGCATTTT
V: TRBV2; D: .; J: TRBJ1-6; size: .; CDR3: CASNPGQLIPNSPLHF; DNA: TGTGCCAGCAATCCAGGACAGCTGATACCTAATTCACCCCTCCACTTT
V: TRBV14; D: .; J: TRBJ2-7; size: few; CDR3: CASSHPRRGTSAREQYF; DNA: TGTGCCAGCAGCCATCCGAGAAGGGGGACCTCAGCCCGCGAGCAGTACTTC
V: TRBV16; D: .; J: TRBJ2-2; size: .; CDR3: CASSRGTTVNTGELFF; DNA: TGTGCCAGCAGCCGGGGGACAACCGTGAACACCGGGGAGCTGTTTTTT
V: TRBV6-5; D: .; J: TRBJ1-2; size: .; CDR3: CASVPGSGGGYTF; DNA: TGTGCCAGCGTGCCGGGGTCCGGTGGTGGCTACACCTTC
V: TRBV9; D: .; J: TRBJ2-3; size: .; CDR3: CASSAPQGIWTDTQYF; DNA: TGTGCCAGCAGCGCCCCACAGGGAATCTGGACAGATACGCAGTATTTT
V: TRBV6-6; D: .; J: TRBJ2-7; size: many; CDR3: CASSYRGGEQYF; DNA: TGTGCCAGCAGTTATCGGGGTGGGGAGCAGTACTTC
V: TRBV11-2; D: .; J: TRBJ2-5; size: .; CDR3: CASSFPPGQETQYF; DNA: TGTGCCAGCAGCTTTCCCCCAGGGCAAGAGACCCAGTACTTC
V: TRBV30; D: TRBD1; J: TRBJ1-6; size: .; CDR3: CAWEGQGSSPLHF; DNA: TGTGCCTGGGAAGGACAGGGTAGTTCACCCCTCCACTTT
V: TRBV7-2; D: TRBD1; J: TRBJ2-7; size: .; CDR3: CASRQGAGNEQYF; DNA: TGTGCCAGCAGACAGGGGGCAGGAAACGAGCAGTACTTC
V: TRBV7-9; D: .; J: TRBJ2-7; size: .; CDR3: CASRGTIVDEQYF; DNA: TGTGCCAGCCGAGGGACAATTGTTGACGAGCAGTACTTC
V: TRBV6-5; D: TRBD1; J: TRBJ1-2; size: .; CDR3: CASSTTGTVPYGYPF; DNA: TGTGCCAGCAGTACCACCGGGACAGTACCCTATGGCTACCCCTTC
V: TRBV7-9; D: .; J: TRBJ1-2; size: .; CDR3: CASRGQELGGYTF; DNA: TGTGCCAGCAGGGGGCAAGAGTTGGGTGGCTACACCTTC
V: TRBV28; D: .; J: TRBJ2-7; size: .; CDR3: CASSSSRAGANYEQYF; DNA: TGTGCCAGCAGTTCGTCCCGGGCGGGGGCCAACTACGAGCAGTACTTC
V: TRBV5-1; D: TRBD1; J: TRBJ2-7; size: .; CDR3: CASSLATTGIYEQYF; DNA: TGCGCCAGCAGCTTGGCTACGACAGGGATCTACGAGCAGTACTTC